Listed below are T cell receptor beta chains from one sample, sequenced in a study of cytomegalovirus exposure and HLA in healthy donors. Only in-frame clones appear in the TCRdb table, and some are missing; sequencing was by immunoSEQ multiplex PCR. The sample holds about 150,000 clones, 86% seen once. The material sequenced was PBMCs. The receptors stem from a man between 18 and 29 years old in good health and CMV-seropositive. Each CDR3 is given without its conserved first and last residue. Each record gives: J gene, CDR3 length, V gene, CDR3 protein.

j_gene: TRBJ2-7
len: 10
v_gene: TRBV15
CDR3aa: ATSRKTGQQY

j_gene: TRBJ2-2
len: 16
v_gene: TRBV12-2
CDR3aa: ASRLGGASGDYTGELF

j_gene: TRBJ2-7
len: 12
v_gene: TRBV9
CDR3aa: ASSAGTSEYEQY

j_gene: TRBJ2-2
len: 13
v_gene: TRBV7-8
CDR3aa: ASSLERVNTGELF

j_gene: TRBJ2-5
len: 13
v_gene: TRBV30
CDR3aa: AWSVGTGVGETQY

j_gene: TRBJ1-2
len: 11
v_gene: TRBV6-5
CDR3aa: ASSSGAGAGYT

j_gene: TRBJ1-1
len: 11
v_gene: TRBV6-6
CDR3aa: ASFGGMDTEAF

j_gene: TRBJ1-5
len: 14
v_gene: TRBV18
CDR3aa: ASSRRQGDSNQPQH

j_gene: TRBJ2-5
len: 12
v_gene: TRBV6-5
CDR3aa: ASSYQGRQETQY

j_gene: TRBJ1-1
len: 11
v_gene: TRBV19
CDR3aa: ASTPGLNTEAF

j_gene: TRBJ1-1
len: 13
v_gene: TRBV6-5
CDR3aa: ASSYSAGTNTEAF

j_gene: TRBJ2-7
len: 12
v_gene: TRBV10-2
CDR3aa: ASSESASGDEQY

j_gene: TRBJ1-2
len: 11
v_gene: TRBV15
CDR3aa: ATSQGANYGYT

j_gene: TRBJ1-5
len: 12
v_gene: TRBV9
CDR3aa: ASSVGTGGQPQH

j_gene: TRBJ1-2
len: 13
v_gene: TRBV13
CDR3aa: ASSARDRGRNGYT

j_gene: TRBJ1-2
len: 11
v_gene: TRBV2
CDR3aa: ASRAGPNYGYT

j_gene: TRBJ2-6
len: 14
v_gene: TRBV6-4
CDR3aa: ASSDSTASGANVLT

j_gene: TRBJ1-4
len: 13
v_gene: TRBV15
CDR3aa: ATSREGQGNEKLF

j_gene: TRBJ2-1
len: 14
v_gene: TRBV7-2
CDR3aa: ASSADSMGHSDEQF

j_gene: TRBJ2-2
len: 12
v_gene: TRBV30
CDR3aa: AWSPRDSAGELF

j_gene: TRBJ2-1
len: 11
v_gene: TRBV18
CDR3aa: ASSPQTANEQF

j_gene: TRBJ1-2
len: 12
v_gene: TRBV30
CDR3aa: AWSPQAHPYGYT

j_gene: TRBJ2-7
len: 11
v_gene: TRBV19
CDR3aa: ASKAGQTYEQY

j_gene: TRBJ1-2
len: 15
v_gene: TRBV7-9
CDR3aa: ASSSSGIRQGRYGYT

j_gene: TRBJ2-3
len: 11
v_gene: TRBV5-1
CDR3aa: ASSFIYTDTQY

j_gene: TRBJ1-1
len: 13
v_gene: TRBV7-6
CDR3aa: ASSLTRGWNTEAF

j_gene: TRBJ2-3
len: 13
v_gene: TRBV9
CDR3aa: ASSVEGGYTDTQY

j_gene: TRBJ2-7
len: 13
v_gene: TRBV19
CDR3aa: ASRKDRGEFYEQY

j_gene: TRBJ2-1
len: 11
v_gene: TRBV5-1
CDR3aa: ASSLTPYNEQF

j_gene: TRBJ1-1
len: 11
v_gene: TRBV19
CDR3aa: ATRDRGTTEAF

j_gene: TRBJ2-5
len: 13
v_gene: TRBV11-2
CDR3aa: ASSNRLAGRETQY

j_gene: TRBJ2-7
len: 12
v_gene: TRBV9
CDR3aa: ASSVKPASGEQY

j_gene: TRBJ2-7
len: 11
v_gene: TRBV29-1
CDR3aa: SVEWDRVGEQY

j_gene: TRBJ1-5
len: 12
v_gene: TRBV6-6
CDR3aa: ASRGTYSNQPQH

j_gene: TRBJ2-3
len: 13
v_gene: TRBV18
CDR3aa: ASSPSAASTDTQY

j_gene: TRBJ2-5
len: 13
v_gene: TRBV5-1
CDR3aa: ASSSVAGGGETQY

j_gene: TRBJ2-3
len: 14
v_gene: TRBV27
CDR3aa: ASRGLAGGRRDTQY

j_gene: TRBJ1-1
len: 10
v_gene: TRBV29-1
CDR3aa: SVGTGGTEAF

j_gene: TRBJ1-1
len: 11
v_gene: TRBV7-2
CDR3aa: ASSASMNTEAF